Listed below are T cell receptor beta chains from one sample, sequenced in a study of blood T cell repertoires in COVID-19. Sequencing used immunoSEQ multiplex PCR; TCRdb keeps in-frame clones, though not all of them. The repertoire holds approximately 410,000 clones, with 86% as singletons. Sequencing was performed on peripheral blood. These receptors were collected from a woman between 25 and 40 years old with active or convalescent COVID-19. The CDR3 runs from the conserved cysteine through the conserved F or W. The D gene is left open where the match is weak. Clone sizes are given selectively: once, few, many, or a class where the clone is expanded.

j_call: TRBJ1-3
clone_size: once
d_call: TRBD1
v_call: TRBV2
cdr3_aa: CASSLFWTGENTIYF
cdr3_nt: TGTGCCAGCAGTCTATTTTGGACAGGCGAAAACACCATATATTTT

j_call: TRBJ2-7
clone_size: few
d_call: TRBD1
v_call: TRBV10-1
cdr3_aa: CASSGQGAYEQYF
cdr3_nt: TGCGCCAGCAGTGGGCAGGGGGCGTACGAGCAGTACTTC

j_call: TRBJ2-5
clone_size: few
d_call: TRBD1
v_call: TRBV18
cdr3_aa: CASSLPGQQETQYF
cdr3_nt: TGTGCCAGCTCATTACCGGGACAGCAAGAGACCCAGTACTTC

j_call: TRBJ2-1
clone_size: NA
d_call: TRBD1
v_call: TRBV13
cdr3_aa: CASSSKRTGGFYNEQFF
cdr3_nt: TGTGCCAGCAGCTCAAAACGGACAGGGGGCTTTTACAATGAGCAGTTCTTC

j_call: TRBJ2-2
clone_size: NA
d_call: TRBD2
v_call: TRBV5-1
cdr3_aa: CASSLAVSGSTGELFF
cdr3_nt: TGCGCCAGCAGCTTGGCGGTAAGCGGGAGCACCGGGGAGCTGTTTTTT

j_call: TRBJ1-1
clone_size: NA
d_call: NA
v_call: TRBV5-1
cdr3_aa: CASSLRAQGSEAFF
cdr3_nt: TGCGCCAGCAGCTTGAGGGCACAGGGATCTGAAGCTTTCTTT

j_call: TRBJ1-1
clone_size: NA
d_call: TRBD1
v_call: TRBV3-1/TRBV3-2
cdr3_aa: CASSWGQGAPNTEAFF
cdr3_nt: TGTGCCAGCAGCTGGGGACAGGGGGCTCCGAACACTGAAGCTTTCTTT

j_call: TRBJ2-7
clone_size: NA
d_call: TRBD1
v_call: TRBV10-3
cdr3_aa: CAISEQGYEQYF
cdr3_nt: TGTGCCATCAGTGAACAGGGGTACGAGCAGTACTTC

j_call: TRBJ2-1
clone_size: NA
d_call: NA
v_call: TRBV7-2
cdr3_aa: CASSEHSGPYNEQFF
cdr3_nt: TGTGCCAGCAGCGAACATAGCGGCCCCTACAATGAGCAGTTCTTC

j_call: TRBJ1-5
clone_size: NA
d_call: NA
v_call: TRBV20-1
cdr3_aa: CSASTGPGQPQHF
cdr3_nt: TGCAGTGCTAGTACAGGGCCAGGGCAGCCCCAGCATTTT

j_call: TRBJ1-5
clone_size: NA
d_call: NA
v_call: TRBV7-7
cdr3_aa: CASSSGDTVQPQHF
cdr3_nt: TGTGCCAGCAGCTCAGGGGACACCGTCCAGCCCCAGCATTTT

j_call: TRBJ1-1
clone_size: NA
d_call: TRBD1
v_call: TRBV7-2
cdr3_aa: CASSIDRGRRAFF
cdr3_nt: TGTGCCAGCAGCATAGACAGGGGGCGTCGGGCTTTCTTT

j_call: TRBJ1-1
clone_size: few
d_call: TRBD1
v_call: TRBV5-1
cdr3_aa: CASSAGQGQNTEAFF
cdr3_nt: TGCGCCAGCAGCGCCGGACAGGGGCAGAACACTGAAGCTTTCTTT

j_call: TRBJ1-4
clone_size: NA
d_call: TRBD1
v_call: TRBV2
cdr3_aa: CASRQGREKLFF
cdr3_nt: TGTGCCAGCAGACAGGGGAGGGAAAAACTGTTTTTT

j_call: TRBJ1-2
clone_size: once
d_call: NA
v_call: TRBV28
cdr3_aa: CASSLPGLNYGYTF
cdr3_nt: TGTGCCAGCAGTTTGCCGGGACTGAACTATGGCTACACCTTC

j_call: TRBJ1-2
clone_size: many
d_call: NA
v_call: TRBV4-2
cdr3_aa: CASSQDRPAGYGYTF
cdr3_nt: TGTGCCAGCAGCCAAGACCGTCCGGCAGGGTATGGCTACACCTTC

j_call: TRBJ2-1
clone_size: NA
d_call: TRBD2
v_call: TRBV13
cdr3_aa: CASSRAGEQFF
cdr3_nt: TGTGCCAGCAGCAGAGCGGGGGAGCAGTTCTTC

j_call: TRBJ2-6
clone_size: NA
d_call: TRBD1
v_call: TRBV27
cdr3_aa: CASSISWTGLRAGANVLTF
cdr3_nt: TGTGCCAGCAGTATCTCCTGGACAGGGCTCCGGGCCGGGGCCAACGTCCTGACTTTC

j_call: TRBJ2-5
clone_size: once
d_call: TRBD2
v_call: TRBV5-1
cdr3_aa: CASSTTSGRAEETQYF
cdr3_nt: TGCGCCAGCAGCACTACTAGCGGGAGGGCGGAAGAGACCCAGTACTTC

j_call: TRBJ2-7
clone_size: NA
d_call: TRBD2
v_call: TRBV7-6
cdr3_aa: CASSLAEGLAGHEQYF
cdr3_nt: TGTGCCAGCAGCTTAGCGGAAGGACTAGCGGGACACGAGCAGTACTTC

j_call: TRBJ2-7
clone_size: NA
d_call: NA
v_call: TRBV5-1
cdr3_aa: CASSLGGAAYEQYF
cdr3_nt: TGCGCCAGCAGCTTGGGTGGGGCAGCCTACGAGCAGTACTTC

j_call: TRBJ1-2
clone_size: NA
d_call: NA
v_call: TRBV19
cdr3_aa: CASRPGAENYGYTF
cdr3_nt: TGTGCCAGTAGGCCAGGGGCTGAGAACTATGGCTACACCTTC

j_call: TRBJ2-1
clone_size: many
d_call: TRBD2
v_call: TRBV5-8
cdr3_aa: CASSFSGSIYNEQFF
cdr3_nt: TGTGCCAGCAGCTTCAGCGGGAGCATCTACAATGAGCAGTTCTTC

j_call: TRBJ1-4
clone_size: few
d_call: NA
v_call: TRBV7-9
cdr3_aa: CASSTKRGVEEKLFF
cdr3_nt: TGTGCCAGCAGCACTAAAAGGGGCGTAGAAGAAAAACTGTTTTTT

j_call: TRBJ1-5
clone_size: NA
d_call: NA
v_call: TRBV5-6
cdr3_aa: CASSLRESGNQPQHF
cdr3_nt: TGTGCCAGCAGCTTGAGGGAGTCAGGCAATCAGCCCCAGCATTTT

j_call: TRBJ2-6
clone_size: NA
d_call: NA
v_call: TRBV18
cdr3_aa: CASSRQGLNGANVLTF
cdr3_nt: TGTGCCAGCTCACGCCAGGGGCTCAATGGGGCCAACGTCCTGACTTTC

j_call: TRBJ1-5
clone_size: NA
d_call: NA
v_call: TRBV19
cdr3_aa: CASSIGLQGIQPQHF
cdr3_nt: TGTGCCAGTAGTATCGGTCTCCAGGGCATTCAGCCCCAGCATTTT

j_call: TRBJ2-5
clone_size: once
d_call: TRBD2
v_call: TRBV7-9
cdr3_aa: CASSLEGLSGAETQYF
cdr3_nt: TGTGCCAGCAGCTTAGAGGGACTATCCGGGGCAGAGACCCAGTACTTC

j_call: TRBJ2-2
clone_size: NA
d_call: TRBD2
v_call: TRBV25-1
cdr3_aa: CASRREGHTGELFF
cdr3_nt: TGTGCCAGCAGGCGGGAGGGCCACACCGGGGAGCTGTTTTTT

j_call: TRBJ1-2
clone_size: once
d_call: NA
v_call: TRBV10-3
cdr3_aa: CAINQGGGNYGYTF
cdr3_nt: TGTGCCATCAATCAAGGGGGGGGAAACTATGGCTACACCTTC

j_call: TRBJ2-1
clone_size: once
d_call: NA
v_call: TRBV6-6
cdr3_aa: CASSPRTGGEQFF
cdr3_nt: TGTGCCAGCAGTCCTCGGACCGGGGGTGAGCAGTTCTTC

j_call: TRBJ1-5
clone_size: NA
d_call: NA
v_call: TRBV6-1
cdr3_aa: CASSDRGSANQPQHF
cdr3_nt: TGTGCCAGCAGTGACAGGGGCTCCGCTAATCAGCCCCAGCATTTT

j_call: TRBJ2-1
clone_size: NA
d_call: NA
v_call: TRBV27
cdr3_aa: CASSFRPGISTYNEQFF
cdr3_nt: TGTGCCAGCAGTTTTCGTCCAGGGATCAGTACCTACAATGAGCAGTTCTTC

j_call: TRBJ1-2
clone_size: NA
d_call: NA
v_call: TRBV7-6
cdr3_aa: CASSFGHDGYTF
cdr3_nt: TGTGCCAGCAGCTTTGGGCATGATGGCTACACCTTC

j_call: TRBJ1-3
clone_size: few
d_call: NA
v_call: TRBV7-9
cdr3_aa: CASSFDTGNTIYF
cdr3_nt: TGTGCCAGCAGCTTTGACACTGGAAACACCATATATTTT

j_call: TRBJ2-7
clone_size: NA
d_call: TRBD2
v_call: TRBV7-8
cdr3_aa: CASSQLAPYEQYF
cdr3_nt: TGTGCCAGCAGCCAACTAGCGCCGTACGAGCAGTACTTC

j_call: TRBJ1-4
clone_size: NA
d_call: NA
v_call: TRBV4-1
cdr3_aa: CASSQPLGLTNEKLFF
cdr3_nt: TGCGCCAGCAGCCAACCCTTGGGGCTGACTAATGAAAAACTGTTTTTT

j_call: TRBJ2-3
clone_size: NA
d_call: TRBD2
v_call: TRBV2
cdr3_aa: CASSLGLAIDTQYF
cdr3_nt: TGTGCCAGCAGTTTGGGACTAGCGATCGATACGCAGTATTTT

j_call: TRBJ2-2
clone_size: NA
d_call: TRBD2
v_call: TRBV9
cdr3_aa: CASSVVASGGELFF
cdr3_nt: TGTGCCAGCAGCGTAGTCGCTAGCGGCGGGGAGCTGTTTTTT

j_call: TRBJ2-1
clone_size: NA
d_call: NA
v_call: TRBV12-3/TRBV12-4
cdr3_aa: CASGPKLNEQFF
cdr3_nt: TGTGCCAGCGGGCCCAAATTAAATGAGCAGTTCTTC

j_call: TRBJ1-6
clone_size: NA
d_call: NA
v_call: TRBV27
cdr3_aa: CASSAEDTVNSPLHF
cdr3_nt: TGTGCCAGCAGTGCAGAGGACACGGTAAATTCACCCCTCCACTTT

j_call: TRBJ1-1
clone_size: NA
d_call: NA
v_call: TRBV21-1
cdr3_aa: CASSLGGGTEAFF
cdr3_nt: TGTGCCAGCAGCTTAGGGGGGGGCACTGAAGCTTTCTTT

j_call: TRBJ2-5
clone_size: NA
d_call: TRBD2
v_call: TRBV7-9
cdr3_aa: CASSPIGLAGDQETQYF
cdr3_nt: TGTGCCAGCAGCCCGATCGGGCTAGCGGGGGACCAAGAGACCCAGTACTTC

j_call: TRBJ2-1
clone_size: NA
d_call: NA
v_call: TRBV5-1
cdr3_aa: CASSSSVGDEQFF
cdr3_nt: TGCGCCAGCAGCTCCAGCGTCGGGGATGAGCAGTTCTTC

j_call: TRBJ1-1
clone_size: NA
d_call: NA
v_call: TRBV28
cdr3_aa: CASSLLTRGRTEAFF
cdr3_nt: TGTGCCAGCAGCCTCCTGACTAGGGGTCGAACTGAAGCTTTCTTT

j_call: TRBJ2-3
clone_size: once
d_call: TRBD2
v_call: TRBV29-1
cdr3_aa: CSVAGGDSSTDTQYF
cdr3_nt: TGCAGCGTGGCCGGGGGGGACTCAAGCACAGATACGCAGTATTTT

j_call: TRBJ1-5
clone_size: NA
d_call: NA
v_call: TRBV28
cdr3_aa: CASSLLKSDQPQHF
cdr3_nt: TGTGCCAGCAGTTTACTGAAGAGCGATCAGCCCCAGCATTTT

j_call: TRBJ2-2
clone_size: NA
d_call: TRBD1
v_call: TRBV27
cdr3_aa: CASCLRDSYTGELFF
cdr3_nt: TGTGCCAGCTGCCTCCGGGACAGTTACACCGGGGAGCTGTTTTTT

j_call: TRBJ2-7
clone_size: NA
d_call: TRBD2
v_call: TRBV5-1
cdr3_aa: CASSLPLAGEDEQYF
cdr3_nt: TGCGCCAGCAGCTTGCCGCTAGCGGGGGAAGACGAGCAGTACTTC

j_call: TRBJ2-2
clone_size: once
d_call: TRBD2
v_call: TRBV24-1
cdr3_aa: CATSDQSGTRAGELFF
cdr3_nt: TGTGCCACCAGTGATCAATCCGGGACTAGGGCCGGGGAGCTGTTTTTT

j_call: TRBJ2-1
clone_size: NA
d_call: TRBD2
v_call: TRBV4-2
cdr3_aa: CASSQDASGYNNEQFF
cdr3_nt: TGTGCCAGCAGCCAAGACGCTAGCGGGTATAACAATGAGCAGTTCTTC